This TCR beta chain comes out of a study of beta chain features in type 1 diabetes (dated by TCRdb to the late 2010s). Describing the broader study: Mean age, gender distribution, total cell number and subset yield were not different between patients and healthy donors. A total of some 100,000,000 sorted cells were examined across all samples, and the number of cells per subset was strongly correlated with RNA yield. Whereas all 30 or so donors provided naive and central memory subsets, regulatory and stem cell-like memory subsets were isolated from just 8 patients and about 8 healthy donors. The study compared TCRB repertoires of sorted circulating CD4+ T cell subsets between recently diagnosed type 1 diabetes patients and matched healthy donors.

The entire isolated RNA was reverse transcribed using the High Capacity cDNA Reverse Transcription Kit, and thus expressed TCRB transcripts were sequenced. Deep immunoSEQ sequencing was applied to naive, central memory and regulatory T cell samples, giving an average of around 3.4 million total reads per sample. Sorted cells were lysed in RLT buffer, and RNA was extracted using DNase-treated RNeasy Micro or Mini kits according to cell number. Each cell subset was processed separately to prevent cross-contamination, with patient and healthy donor samples processed together. TCRB sequences were amplified from cDNA with the immunoSEQ multiplex PCR, producing 87-bp fragments spanning the CDR3 region. Amplicons were sequenced on the Illumina HiSeq platform. As for the authors' bioinformatics: PCR bias was corrected computationally using synthetic template baselines, and reads within Hamming distance 2 were collapsed, with unmergeable singletons discarded. Reads were aligned against IMGT to assign V, D and J genes, CDR3 length and insertions or deletions at six rearrangement sites. Within each subset, clonotype counts were normalized to sorted cell number, and only after that were true diversity and Gini coefficients computed with the tcR R package. Repertoire sharing was quantified using the overlap coefficient calculated on TCRB nucleotide sequences. Out-of-frame TCRB sequences from naive cells were analyzed as a proxy for the pre-selection repertoire. Not all clones reach the TCRdb copy of this immuneACCESS table, which keeps in-frame sequences only. Checked studies attribute under half of the gap to unresolved V genes and leave the rest unexplained. V and J calls and clone size follow that table, whereas D and trimming were derived from the DNA. This sample is represented by about 360,000 clones; roughly 12% of them were singletons. Approximately 0.015% of the sample rests with the top ten.

About this clone itself: There is no known antigen for this receptor. No base quality values were provided; no much bigger clone lies one nucleotide off. Other DNA sequences within the sample encode an identical CDR3.

Overall results and qualifications from the work: Because cDNA was sequenced instead of genomic DNA, activated cells with high expression could be over-represented, although the groups did not differ in activation or CD3 levels. Type 1 diabetes patients showed a moderate but significant shortening of TCRB CDR3 length in all four CD4+ subsets. Naive, central memory and regulatory TCRB repertoires appeared to be more similar among patients than among healthy donors. Because the HLA sub-analyses included only small numbers of individuals, any influence of HLA type on TCRB rearrangement was left unresolved. Fewer insertions and more nucleotide deletions at VDJ recombination sites were observed in patients with type 1 diabetes, implying thymic rearrangement abnormalities. PCR may preferentially amplify shorter templates, but because patient and control samples were amplified and corrected together, any resulting skew would affect both groups equally.

Taken from cysteine to phenylalanine, the CDR3 has 14 residues. Solely the CDR3 DNA is kept, with 42 bases framed from the first base. CDR1 and CDR2, per the germline V gene, are LGHNA and YNFKEQ. V loses 1 base, J loses 4 bases, and the germline ends lie 10 bases apart. Each donor gave one peripheral blood draw, approximately 120 mL on average, collected into heparinised tubes. A BD FACSAria II was used to sort naive, central memory, regulatory and stem cell-like memory CD4+ T cells with a panel that included CD45RO, CCR7, CD25, CD127, CD95 and CD27. All sorted populations exceeded 95% purity. PBMCs were isolated immediately by Lymphoprep density gradient centrifugation and stained directly without culture. To minimize batch effects, samples were stained and sorted in pairs, one healthy donor with one patient per experiment.

The sequencing input was naive CD4+ T cells from blood. The sample's cell subset or site label is to be understood as: true naive CD4+ T cells. The chain joins TRBV4-2 to TRBJ1-1; perhaps TRBD1 is the D gene, with 6 bases matching. This TCR came from a young man in good health. The CDR3 has the sequence CASSQVTGPTEAFF. The bases read TGTGCCAGCAGCCAAGTTACAGGGCCCACTGAAGCTTTCTTT.